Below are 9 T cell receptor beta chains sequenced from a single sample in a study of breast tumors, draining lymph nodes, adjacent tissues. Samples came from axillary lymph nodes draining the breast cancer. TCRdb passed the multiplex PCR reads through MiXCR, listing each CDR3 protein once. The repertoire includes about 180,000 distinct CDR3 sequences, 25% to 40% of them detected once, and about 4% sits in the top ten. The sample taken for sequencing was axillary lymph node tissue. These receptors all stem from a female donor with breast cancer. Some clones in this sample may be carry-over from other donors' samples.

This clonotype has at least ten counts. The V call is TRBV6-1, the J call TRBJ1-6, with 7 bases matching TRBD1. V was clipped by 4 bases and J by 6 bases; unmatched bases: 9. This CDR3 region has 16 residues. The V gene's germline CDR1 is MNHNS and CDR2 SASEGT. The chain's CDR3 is CASSVAGTASNSPLHF. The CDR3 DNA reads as TGTGCCAGCAGTGTAGCAGGGACAGCTTCTAATTCACCCCTCCACTTT.

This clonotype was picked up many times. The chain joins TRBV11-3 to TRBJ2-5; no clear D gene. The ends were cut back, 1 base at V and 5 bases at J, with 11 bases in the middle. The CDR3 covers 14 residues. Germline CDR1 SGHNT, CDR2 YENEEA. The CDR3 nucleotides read TGTGCCAGCAGCTTAGCCCTGGGTTGGGAGACCCAGTACTTC. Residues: CASSLALGWETQYF.

CDR3 nucleotide sequence: TGTGCCAGCAGCCAAGTCACAGTTACAACTAACTATGGCTACACCTTC. This codes for CASSQVTVTTNYGYTF. The genes are TRBV4-2 and TRBJ1-2; D call uncertain. CDR1 LGHNA and CDR2 YNFKEQ come from the germline V gene. CDR3 length: 16 residues. V shed 1 base and J shed 0 bases, with 12 bases lying between them.

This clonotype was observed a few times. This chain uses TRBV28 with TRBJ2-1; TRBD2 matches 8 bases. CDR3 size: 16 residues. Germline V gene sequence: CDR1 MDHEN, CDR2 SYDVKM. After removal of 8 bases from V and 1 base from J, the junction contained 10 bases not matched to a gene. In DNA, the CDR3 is TGTGCCAGCGGGGTTAGCGGGGTGGGGTCCTACAATGAGCAGTTCTTC. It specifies CASGVSGVGSYNEQFF.

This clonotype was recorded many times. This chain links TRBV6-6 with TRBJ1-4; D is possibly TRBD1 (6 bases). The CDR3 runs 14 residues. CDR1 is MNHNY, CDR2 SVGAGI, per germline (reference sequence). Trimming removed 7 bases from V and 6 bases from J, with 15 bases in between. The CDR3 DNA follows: TGTGCCAGCACCCTTTGGAGGGGGGATGAAAAACTGTTTTTT. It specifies CASTLWRGDEKLFF.

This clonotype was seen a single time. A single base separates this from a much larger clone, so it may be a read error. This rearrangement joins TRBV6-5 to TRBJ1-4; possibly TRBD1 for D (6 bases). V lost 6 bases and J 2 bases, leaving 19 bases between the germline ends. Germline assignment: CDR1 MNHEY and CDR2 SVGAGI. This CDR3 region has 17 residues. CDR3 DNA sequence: TGTGCCAGCAGCCCGGACAGCCGGGGGGCCACTAATGAAAAACTGTTTTTT. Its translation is CASSPDSRGATNEKLFF.

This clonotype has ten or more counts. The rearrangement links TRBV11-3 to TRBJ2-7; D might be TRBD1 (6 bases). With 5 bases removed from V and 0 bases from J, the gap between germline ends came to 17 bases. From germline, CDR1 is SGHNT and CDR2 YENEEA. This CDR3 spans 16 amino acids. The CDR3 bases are TGTGCCAGCAGCGTTTCCGGGACACCCCTCTCCTACGAGCAGTACTTC. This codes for CASSVSGTPLSYEQYF.

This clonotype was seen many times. The CDR3 loop reads CASSQGAAYGYTF. The CDR3 DNA follows: TGTGCCAGCAGCCAGGGCGCAGCGTATGGCTACACCTTC. The V gene is TRBV3-1, the J gene TRBJ1-2, with unresolved D. CDR3 length equals 13 residues. V lost 3 bases to trimming and J lost 5 bases, with 10 bases between them. Germline lookup yields CDR1 LGHDT and CDR2 YNNKEL (reference sequence).

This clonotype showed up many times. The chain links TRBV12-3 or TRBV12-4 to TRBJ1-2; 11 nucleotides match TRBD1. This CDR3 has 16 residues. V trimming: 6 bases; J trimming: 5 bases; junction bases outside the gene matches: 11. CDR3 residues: CASSYRDRGVRYGYTF. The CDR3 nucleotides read TGTGCCAGCAGCTACCGGGACAGGGGGGTAAGATATGGCTACACCTTC.